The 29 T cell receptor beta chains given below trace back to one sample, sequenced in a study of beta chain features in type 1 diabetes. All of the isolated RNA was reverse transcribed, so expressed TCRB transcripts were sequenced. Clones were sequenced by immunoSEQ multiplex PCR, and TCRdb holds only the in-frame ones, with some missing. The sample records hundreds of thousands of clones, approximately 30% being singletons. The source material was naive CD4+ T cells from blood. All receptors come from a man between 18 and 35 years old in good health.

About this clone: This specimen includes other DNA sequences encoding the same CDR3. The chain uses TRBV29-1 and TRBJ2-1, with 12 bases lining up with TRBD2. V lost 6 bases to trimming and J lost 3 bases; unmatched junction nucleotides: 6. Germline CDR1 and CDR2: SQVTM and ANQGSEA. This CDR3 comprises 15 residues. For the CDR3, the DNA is TGCAGCGTGGAGGGACTAGCGGGTAGCTACAATGAGCAGTTCTTC. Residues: CSVEGLAGSYNEQFF.

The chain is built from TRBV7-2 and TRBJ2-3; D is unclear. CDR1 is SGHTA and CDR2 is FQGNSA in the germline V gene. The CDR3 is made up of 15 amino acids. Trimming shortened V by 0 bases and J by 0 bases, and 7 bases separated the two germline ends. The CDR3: CASSLAARSTDTQYF. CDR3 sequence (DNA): TGTGCCAGCAGCTTAGCGGCCCGTAGCACAGATACGCAGTATTTT.

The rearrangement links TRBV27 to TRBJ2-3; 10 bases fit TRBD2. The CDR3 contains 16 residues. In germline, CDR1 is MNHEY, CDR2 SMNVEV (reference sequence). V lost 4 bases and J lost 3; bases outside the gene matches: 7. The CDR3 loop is CASSSPSGSRTDTQYF. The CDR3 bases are TGTGCCAGCAGTTCCCCTAGCGGGAGTCGGACAGATACGCAGTATTTT.

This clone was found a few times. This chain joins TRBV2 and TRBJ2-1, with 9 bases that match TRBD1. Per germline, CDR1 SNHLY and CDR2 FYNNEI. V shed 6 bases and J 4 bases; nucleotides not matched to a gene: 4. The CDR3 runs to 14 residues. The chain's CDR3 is CASSRDREYNEQFF. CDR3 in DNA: TGTGCCAGCAGCCGGGACAGGGAGTACAATGAGCAGTTCTTC.

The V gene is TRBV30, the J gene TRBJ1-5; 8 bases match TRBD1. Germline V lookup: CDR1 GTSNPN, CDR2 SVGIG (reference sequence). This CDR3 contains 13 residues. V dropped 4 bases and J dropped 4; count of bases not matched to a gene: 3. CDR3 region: CAWKQGENQPQHF. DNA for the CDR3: TGTGCCTGGAAACAGGGGGAAAATCAGCCCCAGCATTTT.

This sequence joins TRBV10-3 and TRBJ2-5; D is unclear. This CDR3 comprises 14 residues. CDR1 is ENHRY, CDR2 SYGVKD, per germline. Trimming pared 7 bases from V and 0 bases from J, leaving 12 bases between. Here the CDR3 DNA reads TGTGCCATCAAGGCGGACCAGTACCAAGAGACCCAGTACTTC. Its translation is CAIKADQYQETQYF.

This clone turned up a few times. CDR3 coding DNA: TGTGCCAGCTCACCTCGACAGGGCGGAACCGGGGAGCTGTTTTTT. Translated, it gives CASSPRQGGTGELFF. This chain links TRBV18 with TRBJ2-2, with 7 bases lining up with TRBD1. Trimming removed 3 bases from V and 5 bases from J; junction bases left unmatched: 6. Germline CDR1 reads KGHSH; CDR2 reads LQKENI. The CDR3 length is 15 residues.

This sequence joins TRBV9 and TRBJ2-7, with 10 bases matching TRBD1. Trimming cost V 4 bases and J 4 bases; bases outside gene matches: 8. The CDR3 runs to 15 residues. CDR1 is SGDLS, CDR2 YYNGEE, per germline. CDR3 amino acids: CASSPVGDRGYEQYF. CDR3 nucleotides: TGTGCCAGCAGCCCCGTGGGGGACAGGGGATACGAGCAGTACTTC.

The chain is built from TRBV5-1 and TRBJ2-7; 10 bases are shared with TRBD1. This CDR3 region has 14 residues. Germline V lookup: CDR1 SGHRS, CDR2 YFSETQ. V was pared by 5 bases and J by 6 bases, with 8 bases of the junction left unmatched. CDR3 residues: CASSYGQGELEQYF. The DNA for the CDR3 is TGCGCCAGCAGTTACGGACAGGGGGAACTCGAGCAGTACTTC.

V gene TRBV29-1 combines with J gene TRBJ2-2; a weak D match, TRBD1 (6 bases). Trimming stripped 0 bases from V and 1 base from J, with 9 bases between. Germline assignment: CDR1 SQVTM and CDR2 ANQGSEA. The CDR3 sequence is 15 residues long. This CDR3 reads CSVEDRQENTGELFF. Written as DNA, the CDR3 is TGCAGCGTTGAAGATCGACAGGAGAACACCGGGGAGCTGTTTTTT.

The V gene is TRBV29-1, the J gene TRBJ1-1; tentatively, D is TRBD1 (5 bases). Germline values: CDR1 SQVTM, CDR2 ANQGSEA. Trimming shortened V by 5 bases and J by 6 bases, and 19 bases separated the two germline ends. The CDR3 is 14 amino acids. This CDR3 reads CSVHFGGVGPEAFF. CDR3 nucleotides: TGCAGCGTTCACTTCGGGGGGGTTGGACCTGAAGCTTTCTTT.

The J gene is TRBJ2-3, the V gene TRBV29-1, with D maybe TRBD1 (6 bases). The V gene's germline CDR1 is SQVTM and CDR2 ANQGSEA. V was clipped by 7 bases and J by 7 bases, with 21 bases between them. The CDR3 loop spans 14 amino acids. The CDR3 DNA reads TGCAGCGACGAAGGGGGATTTATAGGAAATACGCAGTATTTT. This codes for CSDEGGFIGNTQYF.

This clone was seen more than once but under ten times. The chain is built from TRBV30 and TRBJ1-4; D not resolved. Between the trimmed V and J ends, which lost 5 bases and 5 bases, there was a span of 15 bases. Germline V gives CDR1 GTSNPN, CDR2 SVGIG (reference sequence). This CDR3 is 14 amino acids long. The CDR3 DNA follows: TGTGCCTGGGGCCCGACGGGCTACAATGAAAAACTGTTTTTT. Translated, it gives CAWGPTGYNEKLFF.

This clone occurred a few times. The CDR3 region is CAISNSGTGLSETQYF. The CDR3 DNA is TGTGCCATCAGCAACTCCGGGACAGGGTTATCCGAGACCCAGTACTTC. The chain uses TRBV10-3 and TRBJ2-5, with 9 positions matching TRBD1. The CDR3 has 16 residues. The germline CDR1 and CDR2 sequences are ENHRY and SYGVKD. J gave up 5 bases and V 6 bases, and 13 bases lay outside the gene matches.

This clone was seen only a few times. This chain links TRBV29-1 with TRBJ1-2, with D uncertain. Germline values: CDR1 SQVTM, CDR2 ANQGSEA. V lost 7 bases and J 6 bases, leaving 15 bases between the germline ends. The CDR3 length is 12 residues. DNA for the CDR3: TGCAGCGCCGCTTCTGGGCCAGATGGCTACACCTTC. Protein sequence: CSAASGPDGYTF.

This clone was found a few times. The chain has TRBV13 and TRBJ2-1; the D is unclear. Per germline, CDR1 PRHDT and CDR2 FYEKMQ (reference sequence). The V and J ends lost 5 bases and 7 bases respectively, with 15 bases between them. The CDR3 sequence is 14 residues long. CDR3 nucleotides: TGTGCCAGCAGCCCAAGGGCGTCGGGTAATGAGCAGTTCTTC. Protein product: CASSPRASGNEQFF.

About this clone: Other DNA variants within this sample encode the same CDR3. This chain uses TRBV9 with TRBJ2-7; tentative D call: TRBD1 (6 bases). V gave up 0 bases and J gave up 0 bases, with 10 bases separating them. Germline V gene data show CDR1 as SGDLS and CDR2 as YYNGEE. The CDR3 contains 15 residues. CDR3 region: CASSVATGSSYEQYF. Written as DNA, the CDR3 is TGTGCCAGCAGCGTAGCTACAGGGAGCTCCTACGAGCAGTACTTC. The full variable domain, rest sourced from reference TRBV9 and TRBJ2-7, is DSGVTQTPKHLITATGQRVTLRCSPRSGDLSVYWYQQSLDQGLQFLIQYYNGEERAKGNILERFSAQQFPDLHSELNLSSLELGDSALYFCASSVATGSSYEQYFGPGTRLTVT.

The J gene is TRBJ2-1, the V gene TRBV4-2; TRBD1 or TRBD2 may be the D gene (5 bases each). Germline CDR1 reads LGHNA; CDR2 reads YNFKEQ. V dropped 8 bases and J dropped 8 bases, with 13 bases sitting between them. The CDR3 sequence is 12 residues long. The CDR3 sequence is CASGGEGDEQFF. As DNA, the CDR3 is TGTGCCAGCGGGGGAGAAGGAGATGAGCAGTTCTTC.

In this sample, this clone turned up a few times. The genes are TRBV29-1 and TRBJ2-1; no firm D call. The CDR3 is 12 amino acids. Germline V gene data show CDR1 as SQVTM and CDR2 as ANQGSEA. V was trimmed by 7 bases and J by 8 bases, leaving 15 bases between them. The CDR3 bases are TGCAGCGCCGACGGTTGGGCGGATGAGCAGTTCTTC. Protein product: CSADGWADEQFF.

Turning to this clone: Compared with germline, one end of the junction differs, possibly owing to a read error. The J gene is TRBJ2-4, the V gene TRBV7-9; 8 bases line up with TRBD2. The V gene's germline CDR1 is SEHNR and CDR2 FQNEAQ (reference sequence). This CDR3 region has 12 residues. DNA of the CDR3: TGTGCCAGCAGCCCCATAGCGGGGAAATGGGAATTC. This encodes CASSPIAGKWEF.

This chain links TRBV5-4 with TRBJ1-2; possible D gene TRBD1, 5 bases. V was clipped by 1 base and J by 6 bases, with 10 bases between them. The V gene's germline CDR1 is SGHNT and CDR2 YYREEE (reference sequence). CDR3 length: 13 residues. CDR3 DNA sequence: TGTGCCAGCAGCTTGCCAGGGAAAGATGGCTACACCTTC. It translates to CASSLPGKDGYTF.

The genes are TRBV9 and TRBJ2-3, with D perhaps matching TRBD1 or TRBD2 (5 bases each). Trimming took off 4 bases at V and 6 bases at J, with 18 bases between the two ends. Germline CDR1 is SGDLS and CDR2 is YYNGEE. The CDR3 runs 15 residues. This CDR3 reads CASSPPGTVADTQYF. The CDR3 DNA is TGTGCCAGCAGCCCGCCCGGGACGGTTGCGGATACGCAGTATTTT.

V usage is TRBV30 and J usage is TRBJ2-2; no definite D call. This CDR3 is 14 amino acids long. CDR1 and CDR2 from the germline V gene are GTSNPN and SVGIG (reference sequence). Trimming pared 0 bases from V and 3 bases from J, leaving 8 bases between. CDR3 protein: CAWSVHPDTGELFF. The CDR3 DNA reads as TGTGCCTGGAGTGTACACCCCGACACCGGGGAGCTGTTTTTT.

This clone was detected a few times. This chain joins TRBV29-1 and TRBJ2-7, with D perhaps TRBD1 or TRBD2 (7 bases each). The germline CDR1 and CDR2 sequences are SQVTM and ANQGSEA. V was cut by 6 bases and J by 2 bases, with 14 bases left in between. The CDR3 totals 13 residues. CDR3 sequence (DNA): TGCAGCGTGAGGGACAGCGGGGCCTACGAGCAGTACTTC. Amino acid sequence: CSVRDSGAYEQYF.

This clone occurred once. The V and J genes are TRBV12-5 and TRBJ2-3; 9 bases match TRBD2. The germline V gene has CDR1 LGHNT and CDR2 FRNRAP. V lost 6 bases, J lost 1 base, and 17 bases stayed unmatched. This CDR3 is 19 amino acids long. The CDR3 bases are TGTGCTAGTGGCCCTAAAGCGGGAGGAGGAGGGGGCCGCACAGATACGCAGTATTTT. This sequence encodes CASGPKAGGGGGRTDTQYF.

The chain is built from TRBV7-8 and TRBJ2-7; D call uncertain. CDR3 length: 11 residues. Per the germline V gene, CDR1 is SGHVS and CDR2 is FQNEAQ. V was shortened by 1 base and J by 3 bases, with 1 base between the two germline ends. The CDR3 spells CASSLVYEQYF. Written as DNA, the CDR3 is TGTGCCAGCAGCTTAGTCTACGAGCAGTACTTC.

CDR3 coding DNA: TGTGCCAGCAGCTGGAACAATGAGCAGTTCTTC. Translated: CASSWNNEQFF. The V gene is TRBV7-2, the J gene TRBJ2-1; D unclear. Germline assignment: CDR1 SGHTA and CDR2 FQGNSA. Trimming took 4 bases from V and 5 from J, leaving 3 bases between them. This CDR3 spans 11 amino acids.

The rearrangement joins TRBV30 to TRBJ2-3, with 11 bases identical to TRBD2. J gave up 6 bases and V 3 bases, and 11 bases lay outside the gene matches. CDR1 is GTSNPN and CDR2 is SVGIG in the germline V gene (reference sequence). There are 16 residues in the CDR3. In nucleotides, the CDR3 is TGTGCCTGGAGAAGAACTAGCGGGAGATTTTCTGATACGCAGTATTTT. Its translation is CAWRRTSGRFSDTQYF.

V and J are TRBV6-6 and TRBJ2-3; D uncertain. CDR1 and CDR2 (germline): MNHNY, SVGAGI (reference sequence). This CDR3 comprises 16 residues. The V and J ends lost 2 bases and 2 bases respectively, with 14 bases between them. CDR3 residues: CASSYRLLGLTDTQYF. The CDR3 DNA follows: TGTGCCAGCAGTTACCGGCTACTTGGGCTCACAGATACGCAGTATTTT.